This T cell receptor (beta chain) was recorded in a study of CD8+CD57+ T cells in acquired aplastic anemia. On this clonotype: The antigen is undetermined.

The CDR3 contains 14 residues. V lost 3 bases and J 4 bases, leaving 13 bases between the germline ends. CDR1 LNHDA and CDR2 SQIVND come from the germline V gene (reference sequence). Profiling that covered TCR beta VDJ and CDR3 relied on genomic DNA as its template. Each CDR3 protein gets one entry after TCRdb re-called the reads with MiXCR. The sample has 120,000 or so distinct CDR3 sequences; 48% are singletons. Findings and limits, study-wide: Patients and controls shared some 30 CD8+ CDR3 sequences, highly expressed in patients.

The rearrangement uses TRBV19 and TRBJ2-7; D might be TRBD2 (6 bases). The clonotype was recovered from a human donor in good health, serving as a control. Sequences were obtained from sorted CD4+, CD8+, or CD8+CD57+ T cells (not recorded which) from PBMCs. The CDR3 DNA reads as TGTGCCAGTAGTATCGGGGGTCCGCGATACGAGCAGTACTTC. Its translation is CASSIGGPRYEQYF.